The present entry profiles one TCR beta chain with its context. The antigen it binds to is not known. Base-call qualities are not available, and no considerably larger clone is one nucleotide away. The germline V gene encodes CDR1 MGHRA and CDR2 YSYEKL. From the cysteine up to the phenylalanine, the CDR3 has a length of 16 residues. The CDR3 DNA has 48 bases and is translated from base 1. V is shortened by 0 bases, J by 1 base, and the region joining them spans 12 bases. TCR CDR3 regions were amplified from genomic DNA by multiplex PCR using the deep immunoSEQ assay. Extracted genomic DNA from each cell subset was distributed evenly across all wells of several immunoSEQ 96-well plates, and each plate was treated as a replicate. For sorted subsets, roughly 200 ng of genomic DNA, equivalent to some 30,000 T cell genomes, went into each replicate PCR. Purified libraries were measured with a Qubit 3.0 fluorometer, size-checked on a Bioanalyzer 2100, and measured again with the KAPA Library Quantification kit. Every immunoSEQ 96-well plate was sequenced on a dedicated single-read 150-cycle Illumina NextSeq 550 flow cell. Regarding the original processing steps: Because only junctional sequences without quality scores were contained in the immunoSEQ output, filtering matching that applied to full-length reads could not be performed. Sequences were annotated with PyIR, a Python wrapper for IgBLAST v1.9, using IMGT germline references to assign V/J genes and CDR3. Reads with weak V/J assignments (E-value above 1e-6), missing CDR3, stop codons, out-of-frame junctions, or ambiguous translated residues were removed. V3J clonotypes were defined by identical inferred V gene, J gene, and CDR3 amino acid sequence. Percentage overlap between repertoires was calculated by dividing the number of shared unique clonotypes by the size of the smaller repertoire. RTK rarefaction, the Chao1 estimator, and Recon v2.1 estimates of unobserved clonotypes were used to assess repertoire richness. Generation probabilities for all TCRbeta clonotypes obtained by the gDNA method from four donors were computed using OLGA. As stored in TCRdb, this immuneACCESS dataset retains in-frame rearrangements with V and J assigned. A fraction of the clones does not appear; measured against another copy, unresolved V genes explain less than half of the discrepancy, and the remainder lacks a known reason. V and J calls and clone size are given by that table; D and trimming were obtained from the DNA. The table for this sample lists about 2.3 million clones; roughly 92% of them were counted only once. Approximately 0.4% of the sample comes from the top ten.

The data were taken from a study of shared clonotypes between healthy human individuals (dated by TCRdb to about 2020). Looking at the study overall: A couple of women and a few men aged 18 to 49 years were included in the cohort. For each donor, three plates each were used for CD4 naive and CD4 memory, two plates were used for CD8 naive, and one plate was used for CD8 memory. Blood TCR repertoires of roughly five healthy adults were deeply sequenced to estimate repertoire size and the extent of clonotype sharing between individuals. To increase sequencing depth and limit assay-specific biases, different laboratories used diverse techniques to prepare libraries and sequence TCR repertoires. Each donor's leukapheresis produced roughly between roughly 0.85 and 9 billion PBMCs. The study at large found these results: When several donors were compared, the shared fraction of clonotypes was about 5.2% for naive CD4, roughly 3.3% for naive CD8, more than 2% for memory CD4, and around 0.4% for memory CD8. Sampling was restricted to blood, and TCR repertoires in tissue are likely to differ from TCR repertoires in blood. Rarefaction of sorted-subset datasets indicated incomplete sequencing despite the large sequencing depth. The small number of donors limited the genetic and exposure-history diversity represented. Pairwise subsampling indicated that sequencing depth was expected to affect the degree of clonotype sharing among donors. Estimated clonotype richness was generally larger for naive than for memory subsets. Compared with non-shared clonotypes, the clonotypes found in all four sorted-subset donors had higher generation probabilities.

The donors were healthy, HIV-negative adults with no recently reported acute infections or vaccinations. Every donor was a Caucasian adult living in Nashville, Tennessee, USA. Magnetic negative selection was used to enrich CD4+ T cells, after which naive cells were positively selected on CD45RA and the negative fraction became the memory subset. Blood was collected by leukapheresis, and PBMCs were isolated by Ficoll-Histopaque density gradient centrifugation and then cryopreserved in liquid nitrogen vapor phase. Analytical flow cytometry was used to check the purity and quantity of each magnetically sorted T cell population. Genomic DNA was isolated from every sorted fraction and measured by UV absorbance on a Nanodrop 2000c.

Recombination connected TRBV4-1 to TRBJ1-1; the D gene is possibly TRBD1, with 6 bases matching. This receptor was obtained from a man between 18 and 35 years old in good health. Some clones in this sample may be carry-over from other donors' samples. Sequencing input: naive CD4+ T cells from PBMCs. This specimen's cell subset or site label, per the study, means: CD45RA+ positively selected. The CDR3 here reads CASSQDRGGPNTEAFF. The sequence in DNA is TGCGCCAGCAGCCAAGATAGAGGGGGACCGAACACTGAAGCTTTCTTT.